This TCR beta chain was sequenced in a study of T-cell memory formation after mild COVID-19. Trimming removed 8 bases at V and 6 bases at J, with 13 bases between. The CDR3 spans 12 residues. TCRdb used MiXCR to reprocess the 5' RACE reads, holding one entry per CDR3 protein. The sample contains hundreds of thousands of distinct CDR3 sequences, 20% to 25% of which appear only once. This clonotype was seen a few times. This TCR derives from an adult woman who had mild COVID-19 (a few samples of this study predate the infection). Cell type and time point are not known. Sequencing input: PBMCs or a T cell subset sorted from them (not recorded which). The rearrangement joins TRBV12-3 or TRBV12-4 to TRBJ1-2; D unclear. In DNA, the CDR3 is TGTGCCAGCGGGGTGGGATCGAATGGCTACACCTTC. This translates into CASGVGSNGYTF.